These 30 T cell receptor beta chains came from one sample sequenced in a study of blood T cells in healthy people across ages. With a J-beta primer mix and a sample-barcoded 5' primer, a second PCR ran roughly 6 to 11 cycles. TCRdb fed the 5' RACE reads into MiXCR, producing one record per CDR3 protein. Here the sample spans some 700,000 distinct CDR3 sequences, approximately 39% being singletons. The specimen was blood. All receptors derive from a woman between 55 and 75 years old in good health.

Turning to this clonotype: Mismatch with germline at one junction end may stem from a read error. This rearrangement joins TRBV7-9 to TRBJ2-1; TRBD1 is a possible D gene (5 bases). Per germline, CDR1 SEHNR and CDR2 FQNEAQ (reference sequence). The CDR3 is made up of 12 amino acids. The CDR3 DNA reads TGTTCCAGCACCAGATCAGGGTTGGAGCAGTTCTTC. This gives the protein CSSTRSGLEQFF. The variable domain in full, completed from reference TRBV7-9 and TRBJ2-1, reads DTGVSQNPRHKITKRGQNVTFRCDPISEHNRLYWYRQTLGQGPEFLTYFQNEAQLEKSRLLSDRFSAERPKGSFSTLEIQRTEQGDSAMYLCSSTRSGLEQFFGPGTRLTVL.

This clonotype was counted a few times. The chain is built from TRBV10-3 and TRBJ2-3, with a tentative D call TRBD1 (6 bases). Germline-derived CDR1 and CDR2 are ENHRY and SYGVKD. CDR3 length: 14 amino acids. Trimming removed 6 bases from V and 0 bases from J, with 10 bases in between. Written as DNA, the CDR3 is TGTGCCATCAGATTACAGGGAAGCACAGATACGCAGTATTTT. Translating it yields CAIRLQGSTDTQYF.

V gene TRBV3-1 combines with J gene TRBJ2-5, with no clear D. The CDR3 sequence is 12 residues long. The V gene's germline CDR1 is LGHDT and CDR2 YNNKEL (reference sequence). Trimming pared 1 base from V and 11 bases from J, leaving 11 bases between. The CDR3 is CASSQANFEQYF. The CDR3 DNA follows: TGTGCCAGCAGCCAAGCCAACTTTGAGCAGTACTTC.

V usage is TRBV6-1 and J usage is TRBJ1-4; 9 bases line up with TRBD1. Trimming at V came to 4 bases and at J to 6 bases, leaving 3 bases not matched to a gene. The CDR3 covers 14 residues. Germline V gene lookup returns CDR1 MNHNS and CDR2 SASEGT. Written as DNA, the CDR3 is TGTGCCAGCAGTGCTCGGGACAGGGATGAAAAACTGTTTTTT. Amino acid sequence: CASSARDRDEKLFF.

The gene calls are TRBV6-2 or TRBV6-3 and TRBJ2-1; 8 bases fit TRBD1. Looked up from germline, CDR1 is MNHEY and CDR2 is SVGEGT. There are 14 residues in the CDR3. V gave up 7 bases and J gave up 12 bases; unmatched junction bases: 14. CDR3: CASNPGTGWLGQFF. CDR3 bases: TGTGCCAGCAACCCCGGGACAGGTTGGTTGGGGCAGTTCTTC.

This chain links TRBV24-1 with TRBJ2-5; D is unresolved. The CDR3 is made up of 12 amino acids. Germline CDR1 and CDR2: KGHDR and SFDVKD. Trimming removed 5 bases from V and 4 bases from J, with 7 bases in between. CDR3 DNA sequence: TGTGCCACCAGTGGATTAGGAGAGACCCAGTACTTC. This codes for CATSGLGETQYF.

This clonotype was counted a few times. The chain has TRBV6-1 and TRBJ2-1; 7 positions agree with TRBD2. CDR1 is MNHNS and CDR2 is SASEGT in the germline V gene. The CDR3 covers 15 residues. The junction had 6 bases not matched to a gene; V was cut back by 2 bases and J by 5 bases. The CDR3 nucleotides read TGTGCCAGCAGTGAACATCAGGGAGGGGACAATGAGCAGTTCTTC. This codes for CASSEHQGGDNEQFF.

This clonotype was seen a few times. The V call is TRBV5-1, the J call TRBJ1-5, with D tentatively TRBD1 (6 bases). V was trimmed by 4 bases and J by 4 bases, leaving 9 bases between them. Per the germline V gene, CDR1 is SGHRS and CDR2 is YFSETQ. The CDR3 runs to 13 residues. The CDR3 DNA sequence: TGCGCCAGCAGCCGAGGGGGAAATCAGCCCCAGCATTTT. Encoded protein: CASSRGGNQPQHF. The full variable domain, rest sourced from reference TRBV5-1 and TRBJ1-5, is KAGVTQTPRYLIKTRGQQVTLSCSPISGHRSVSWYQQTPGQGLQFLFEYFSETQRNKGNFPGRFSGRQFSNSRSEMNVSTLELGDSALYLCASSRGGNQPQHFGDGTRLSIL.

The chain carries TRBV5-5 and TRBJ1-5; TRBD1 matches 7 bases. Germline V gives CDR1 SGHKS, CDR2 YYEKEE (reference sequence). This CDR3 has 13 amino acids. The V and J ends lost 4 bases and 6 bases, in that order; junction bases with no gene match: 4. The CDR3 coding sequence is TGTGCCAGCAGCCCGGGACAGTTTCAGCCCCAGCATTTT. Its protein product is CASSPGQFQPQHF.

CDR3 nucleotides: TGTGCCACCAGTGATTTTGACAGCCCTGAAGCTTTCTTT. The encoded protein is CATSDFDSPEAFF. The rearrangement joins TRBV24-1 to TRBJ1-1; maybe TRBD1 (5 bases). Trimming left V 1 base short and J 6 bases short, with 8 bases between. The length of the CDR3 is 13 residues. In germline, CDR1 is KGHDR, CDR2 SFDVKD.

This clonotype appeared a few times. The chain links TRBV28 to TRBJ2-7; tentative D call: TRBD1 (6 bases). This CDR3 spans 15 amino acids. Trimming removed 1 base from V and 1 base from J, with 11 bases in between. Germline CDR1 MDHEN, CDR2 SYDVKM. The CDR3 nucleotides read TGTGCCAGCAGTTTATTTCCGGACAGATCCTACGAGCAGTACTTC. It encodes CASSLFPDRSYEQYF.

Of note for this clonotype: Relative to the germline gene, one junction end is altered; a read error may explain this. The chain is built from TRBV25-1 and TRBJ2-1; 8 bases fit TRBD2. Germline values: CDR1 MGHDK, CDR2 SYGVNS. The CDR3 is made up of 16 amino acids. CDR3 coding DNA: TGTGCCGGCAGTGAGCTAGCGGGTCACTCCTACAATGAGCGGTTCTTC. As protein: CAGSELAGHSYNERFF.

Only a few counts were recorded for this clonotype. This chain joins TRBV9 and TRBJ2-7, with D maybe TRBD1 (5 bases). V lost 4 bases and J lost 0, with 17 bases in between. This CDR3 spans 16 amino acids. The germline V gene encodes CDR1 SGDLS and CDR2 YYNGEE. The CDR3 sequence is CASSPEGDGSSYEQYF. CDR3 nucleotides: TGTGCCAGCAGCCCGGAAGGGGATGGAAGCTCCTACGAGCAGTACTTC.

Only a few counts were recorded for this clonotype. The chain couples TRBV29-1 to TRBJ1-4, with 9 bases identical to TRBD1. Germline V gene lookup returns CDR1 SQVTM and CDR2 ANQGSEA. This CDR3 has 15 residues. V gave up 7 bases and J gave up 8 bases; unmatched junction bases: 14. In DNA form, the CDR3 reads TGCAGCGCCGGATCCACAGGGGGCGAGGGGGAAAAACTGTTTTTT. Protein sequence: CSAGSTGGEGEKLFF. Full variable domain (rest looked up from reference TRBV29-1 and TRBJ1-4): SAVISQKPSRDICQRGTSLTIQCQVDSQVTMMFWYRQQPGQSLTLIATANQGSEATYESGFVIDKFPISRPNLTFSTLTVSNMSPEDSSIYLCSAGSTGGEGEKLFFGSGTQLSVL.

This clonotype was counted only a few times. This chain uses TRBV7-9 with TRBJ1-2; D unclear. Germline values: CDR1 SEHNR, CDR2 FQNEAQ (reference sequence). The CDR3 loop spans 14 amino acids. The V end lost 2 bases, the J end lost 2 bases, and 9 bases lay between the germline ends. Written as DNA, the CDR3 is TGTGCCAGCAGCTTATCGGACCGCAACTATGGCTACACCTTC. It translates to CASSLSDRNYGYTF. Combining the CDR3 with reference TRBV7-9 and TRBJ1-2 gives the whole variable domain DTGVSQNPRHKITKRGQNVTFRCDPISEHNRLYWYRQTLGQGPEFLTYFQNEAQLEKSRLLSDRFSAERPKGSFSTLEIQRTEQGDSAMYLCASSLSDRNYGYTFGSGTRLTVV.

This clonotype appeared a single time. The V and J genes are TRBV6-2 or TRBV6-3 and TRBJ1-1; TRBD1 matches at 11 bases. J was trimmed by 3 bases and V by 2 bases; bases with no gene match: 5. The CDR3 covers 16 residues. The germline V gene encodes CDR1 MNHEY and CDR2 SVGEGT. In DNA, the CDR3 is TGTGCCAGCAGTTACATTCCGGGACAGGGGGACACTGAAGCTTTCTTT. Translation: CASSYIPGQGDTEAFF.

This clonotype was observed a few times. The chain is built from TRBV20-1 and TRBJ2-7; D uncertain. The CDR3 has 14 residues. V dropped 8 bases and J dropped 0 bases, with 17 bases sitting between them. Germline CDR1 is DFQATT and CDR2 is SNEGSKA (reference sequence). The CDR3 DNA reads as TGCAGTCCCAACCCCGCGGCCGTCTCCTACGAGCAGTACTTC. This translates into CSPNPAAVSYEQYF.

This clonotype was counted a few times. The chain links TRBV10-3 to TRBJ2-5, with TRBD2 identical over 9 bases. V shed 6 bases, J shed 11 bases, and the junction held 13 bases outside the gene matches. This CDR3 has 14 amino acids. CDR1 and CDR2 (germline): ENHRY, SYGVKD. The CDR3: CAISGASGGNEQYF. CDR3 nucleotide sequence: TGTGCCATCAGCGGGGCGAGCGGGGGGAATGAGCAGTACTTC.

This rearrangement joins TRBV30 to TRBJ2-1; 13 nucleotides align to TRBD2. The CDR3 totals 18 residues. CDR1 GTSNPN and CDR2 SVGIG come from the germline V gene (reference sequence). V trimming: 0 bases; J trimming: 2 bases; junction bases outside the gene matches: 7. The CDR3 loop is CAWSVTRTSGGPYNEQFF. CDR3 in DNA: TGTGCCTGGAGTGTAACCAGGACTAGCGGGGGACCCTACAATGAGCAGTTCTTC.

This clonotype was counted between two and nine times. The rearrangement links TRBV7-2 to TRBJ1-5, with a possible D match to TRBD1 (5 bases). With 1 base removed from V and 0 bases from J, the gap between germline ends came to 10 bases. The CDR3 contains 16 residues. The germline CDR1 and CDR2 sequences are SGHTA and FQGNSA. The CDR3 protein is CASSLEGINSNQPQHF. CDR3 nucleotides: TGTGCCAGCAGCTTAGAGGGGATCAATAGCAATCAGCCCCAGCATTTT.

A word on this clonotype: Being one base from a much bigger clone, this may be a read error. The chain combines TRBV6-6 with TRBJ2-5; D gene unclear. The DNA end is more similar to TRBJ2-7, so the J call may be wrong. CDR3 length: 12 amino acids. CDR1 and CDR2 from the germline V gene are MNHNY and SVGAGI (reference sequence). CDR3 protein: CASSYSAHEQYF. CDR3 nucleotides: TGTGCCAGCAGTTACAGTGCCCACGAGCAGTACTTC.

In this sample, this clonotype turned up many times. This chain joins TRBV7-9 and TRBJ2-1; TRBD1 agrees at 8 bases. The CDR3 is 15 residues long. Losses at the gene ends were 5 bases for V and 8 bases for J; bases not matched to a gene: 11. CDR1 is SEHNR and CDR2 is FQNEAQ in the germline V gene (reference sequence). This CDR3 is CASSAGQGAWDEQFF. As DNA, the CDR3 is TGTGCCAGCAGCGCCGGACAGGGCGCGTGGGATGAGCAGTTCTTC.

V and J are TRBV11-3 and TRBJ2-1, with D possibly being TRBD1 or TRBD2 (6 bases each). The germline V gene has CDR1 SGHNT and CDR2 YENEEA. With 4 bases removed from V and 7 bases from J, the gap between germline ends came to 23 bases. The CDR3 runs 17 residues. The CDR3: CASSSVYTTGAGNEQFF. In nucleotides, the CDR3 is TGTGCCAGCAGCTCCGTATATACCACGGGGGCGGGGAATGAGCAGTTCTTC.

This clonotype showed up many times. V usage is TRBV30 and J usage is TRBJ2-7; D is ambiguous. This CDR3 has 12 residues. Trimming took off 2 bases at V and 0 bases at J, with 5 bases between the two ends. Germline assignment: CDR1 GTSNPN and CDR2 SVGIG (reference sequence). The CDR3 here is CAWSQSSYEQYF. CDR3 nucleotide sequence: TGTGCCTGGAGTCAATCCTCCTACGAGCAGTACTTC.

V is TRBV3-1 and J is TRBJ2-7; D unresolved. The ends were cut back, 8 bases at V and 3 bases at J, with 14 bases in the middle. The CDR3 length is 13 residues. The germline V gene has CDR1 LGHDT and CDR2 YNNKEL (reference sequence). CDR3 protein: CASGKDRFYEQYF. The CDR3 nucleotides read TGTGCCAGCGGTAAGGACCGATTCTACGAGCAGTACTTC.

The chain combines TRBV5-1 with TRBJ1-5; 12 nucleotides match TRBD1. The CDR3 has 15 residues. Unmatched junction bases numbered 9, after V lost 4 bases and J lost 10 bases. Looked up from germline, CDR1 is SGHRS and CDR2 is YFSETQ. CDR3 sequence: CASSDDGTGGEPQHF. CDR3 DNA: TGCGCCAGCAGCGACGATGGGACAGGGGGCGAACCCCAGCATTTT.

The rearrangement links TRBV11-2 to TRBJ2-7, with D perhaps matching TRBD2 (6 bases). CDR3 length: 15 amino acids. V was trimmed by 1 base and J by 0 bases, leaving 10 bases between them. Germline-derived CDR1 and CDR2 are SGHAT and FQNNGV. The CDR3: CASSLVADYSYEQYF. Here the CDR3 DNA reads TGTGCCAGCAGCTTAGTAGCGGACTACTCCTACGAGCAGTACTTC.

In its sample, this clonotype was seen many times. V and J are TRBV9 and TRBJ2-7; 9 nucleotides line up with TRBD2. Trimming at V came to 0 bases and at J to 3 bases, leaving 1 base not matched to a gene. The CDR3 is 14 residues long. CDR1 and CDR2 from the germline V gene are SGDLS and YYNGEE. The CDR3 region has the DNA TGTGCCAGCAGCGTAGCTAGCGGGGTCTACGAGCAGTACTTC. This translates into CASSVASGVYEQYF.

This clonotype occurred a few times. Since a much larger clone is just one base distant, this may be a read error. This chain joins TRBV12-3 or TRBV12-4 and TRBJ2-5; tentatively, D is TRBD2 (6 bases). The CDR3 loop spans 15 amino acids. V lost 7 bases to trimming and J lost 11 bases, with 26 bases between them. The CDR3 spells CASMRSAGRADEQYF. CDR3 coding DNA: TGTGCCAGCATGAGAAGCGCGGGGCGTGCCGATGAGCAGTACTTC.

This clonotype was detected only a few times. V usage is TRBV9 and J usage is TRBJ2-1; D unclear. The CDR3 covers 15 residues. Germline V gives CDR1 SGDLS, CDR2 YYNGEE. Trimming removed 6 bases at V and 0 bases at J, with 13 bases between. CDR3 region: CASTVAEGSYNEQFF. CDR3 bases: TGTGCCAGCACCGTGGCGGAAGGCTCCTACAATGAGCAGTTCTTC.